The entry below describes one TCR beta chain. The entry originates in a study of patients and donors after allogeneic stem cell transplantation. Each CDR3 protein gets one entry after TCRdb re-called the RT-PCR reads with MiXCR. The sample comprises 150,000 to 200,000 distinct CDR3 sequences, approximately 28% of which are singletons, and under 3.5% rests with the top ten. This clonotype originated in a human donor who was either an allogeneic HSCT recipient or a stem cell or donor lymphocyte infusion donor (not recorded which). It is not recorded whose cells these are; they may come from a transplant donor. Sequencing input: blood, either unsorted or a sorted T cell fraction (not recorded which).

The CDR3 coding sequence is TGTGCCAGCAGTTTTGGTGGGCCAGATACGCAGTATTTT. Translation gives CASSFGGPDTQYF. The chain couples TRBV27 to TRBJ2-3; D is unclear. Trimming stripped 3 bases from V and 4 bases from J, with 8 bases between. Germline CDR1 is MNHEY and CDR2 is SMNVEV (reference sequence). The CDR3 totals 13 residues.